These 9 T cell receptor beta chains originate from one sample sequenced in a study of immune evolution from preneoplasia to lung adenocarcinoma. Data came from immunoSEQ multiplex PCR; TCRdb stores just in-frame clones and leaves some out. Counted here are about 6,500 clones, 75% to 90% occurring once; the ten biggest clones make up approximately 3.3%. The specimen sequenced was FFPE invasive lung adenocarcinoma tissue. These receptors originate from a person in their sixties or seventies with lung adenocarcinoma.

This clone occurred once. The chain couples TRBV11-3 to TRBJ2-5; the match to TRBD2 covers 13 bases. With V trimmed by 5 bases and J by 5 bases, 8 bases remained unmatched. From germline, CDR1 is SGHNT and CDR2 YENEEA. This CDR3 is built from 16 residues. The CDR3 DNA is TGTGCCAGCAGCGAAGGACTAGCGGGAGTTCAGGAGACCCAGTACTTC. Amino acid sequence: CASSEGLAGVQETQYF.

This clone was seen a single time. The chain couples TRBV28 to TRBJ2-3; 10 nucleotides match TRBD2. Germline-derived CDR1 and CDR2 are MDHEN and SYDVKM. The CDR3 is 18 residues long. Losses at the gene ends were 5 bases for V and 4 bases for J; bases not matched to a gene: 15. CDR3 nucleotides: TGTGCCAGCAGTGTAGGAAGATCCGGGACTAGCGCTTCAGATACGCAGTATTTT. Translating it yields CASSVGRSGTSASDTQYF.

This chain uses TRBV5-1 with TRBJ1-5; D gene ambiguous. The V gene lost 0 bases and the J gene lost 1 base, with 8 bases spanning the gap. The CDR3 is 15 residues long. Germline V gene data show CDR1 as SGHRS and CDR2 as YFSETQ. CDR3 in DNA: TGCGCCAGCAGCTTGGGGGTTGGGAGCAATCAGCCCCAGCATTTT. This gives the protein CASSLGVGSNQPQHF.

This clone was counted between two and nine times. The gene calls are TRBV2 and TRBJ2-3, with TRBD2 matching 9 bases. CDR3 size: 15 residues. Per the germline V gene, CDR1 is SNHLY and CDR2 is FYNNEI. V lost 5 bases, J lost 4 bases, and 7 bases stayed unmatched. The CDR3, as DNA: TGTGCCAGCAGTTCCTCTAGCGGGGTGGCAGATACGCAGTATTTT. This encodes CASSSSSGVADTQYF.

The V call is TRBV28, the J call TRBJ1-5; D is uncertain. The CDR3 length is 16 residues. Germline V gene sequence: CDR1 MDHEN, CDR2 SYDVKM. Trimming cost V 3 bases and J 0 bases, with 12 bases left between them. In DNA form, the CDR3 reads TGTGCCAGCAGTTTCCTGCGCCAGTATAGCAATCAGCCCCAGCATTTT. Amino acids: CASSFLRQYSNQPQHF.

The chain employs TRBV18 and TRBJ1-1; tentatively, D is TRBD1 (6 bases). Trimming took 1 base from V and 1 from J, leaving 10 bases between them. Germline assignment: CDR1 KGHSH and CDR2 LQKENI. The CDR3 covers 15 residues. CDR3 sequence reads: CASSPLDRKNTEAFF. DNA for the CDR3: TGTGCCAGCTCACCACTGGACAGAAAGAACACTGAAGCTTTCTTT. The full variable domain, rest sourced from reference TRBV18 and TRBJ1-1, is NAGVMQNPRHLVRRRGQEARLRCSPMKGHSHVYWYRQLPEEGLKFMVYLQKENIIDESGMPKERFSAEFPKEGPSILRIQQVVRGDSAAYFCASSPLDRKNTEAFFGQGTRLTVV.

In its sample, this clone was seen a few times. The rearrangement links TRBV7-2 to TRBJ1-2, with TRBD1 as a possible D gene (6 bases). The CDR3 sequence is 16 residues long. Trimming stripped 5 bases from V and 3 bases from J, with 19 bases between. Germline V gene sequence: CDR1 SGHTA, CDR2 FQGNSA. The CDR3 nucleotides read TGTGCCAGCAGCCCCGACGGGGGCAGTGGCTACTATGGCTACACCTTC. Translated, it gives CASSPDGGSGYYGYTF.

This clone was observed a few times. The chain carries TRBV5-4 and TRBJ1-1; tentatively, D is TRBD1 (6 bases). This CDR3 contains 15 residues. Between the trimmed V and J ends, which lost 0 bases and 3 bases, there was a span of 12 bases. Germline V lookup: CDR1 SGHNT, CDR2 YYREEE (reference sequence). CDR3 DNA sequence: TGTGCCAGCAGCTTGGATCCTGCAGGGGACACTGAAGCTTTCTTT. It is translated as CASSLDPAGDTEAFF.

CDR3 in amino acids: CATSRDYSGTNTIYF. The CDR3, as DNA: TGTGCCACCAGCAGAGATTATTCAGGGACAAACACCATATATTTT. This sequence joins TRBV15 and TRBJ1-3, with D possibly matching TRBD1 (5 bases). V lost 0 bases, J lost 6 bases, and 12 bases lay in between. The V gene's germline CDR1 is LNHNV and CDR2 YYDKDF (reference sequence). The CDR3 runs to 15 residues.